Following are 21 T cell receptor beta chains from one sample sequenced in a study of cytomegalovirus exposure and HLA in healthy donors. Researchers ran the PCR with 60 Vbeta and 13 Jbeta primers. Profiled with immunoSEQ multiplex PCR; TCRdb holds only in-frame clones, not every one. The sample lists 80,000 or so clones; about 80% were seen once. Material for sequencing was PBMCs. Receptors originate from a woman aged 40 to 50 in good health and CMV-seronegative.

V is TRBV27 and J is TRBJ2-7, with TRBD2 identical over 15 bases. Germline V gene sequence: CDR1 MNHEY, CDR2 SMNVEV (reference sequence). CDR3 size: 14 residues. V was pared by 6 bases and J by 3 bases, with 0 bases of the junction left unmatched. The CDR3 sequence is CASRGLAGGYEQYF. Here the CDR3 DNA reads TGTGCCAGCAGGGGACTAGCGGGAGGCTACGAGCAGTACTTC.

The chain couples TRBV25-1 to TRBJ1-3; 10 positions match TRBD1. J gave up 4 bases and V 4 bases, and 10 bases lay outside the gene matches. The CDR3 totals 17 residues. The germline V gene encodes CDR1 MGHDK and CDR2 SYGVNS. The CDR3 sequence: CASSGFPGQGTGNTIYF. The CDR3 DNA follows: TGTGCCAGCAGTGGATTCCCGGGACAGGGGACGGGAAACACCATATATTTT. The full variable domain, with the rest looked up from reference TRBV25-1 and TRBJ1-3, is EADIYQTPRYLVIGTGKKITLECSQTMGHDKMYWYQQDPGMELHLIHYSYGVNSTEKGDLSSESTVSRIRTEHFPLTLESARPSHTSQYLCASSGFPGQGTGNTIYFGEGSWLTVV.

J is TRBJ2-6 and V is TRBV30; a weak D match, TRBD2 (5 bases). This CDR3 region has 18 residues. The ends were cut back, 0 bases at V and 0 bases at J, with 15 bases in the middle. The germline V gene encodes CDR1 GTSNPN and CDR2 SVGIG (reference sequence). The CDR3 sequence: CAWSVGLAGPSGANVLTF. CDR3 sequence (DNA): TGTGCCTGGAGTGTAGGGCTAGCAGGACCCTCTGGGGCCAACGTCCTGACTTTC.

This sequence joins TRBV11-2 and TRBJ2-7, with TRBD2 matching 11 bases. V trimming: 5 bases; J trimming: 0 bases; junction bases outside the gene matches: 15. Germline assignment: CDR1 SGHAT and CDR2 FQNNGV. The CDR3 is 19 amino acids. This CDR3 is CASSRQAGTSGRSSYEQYF. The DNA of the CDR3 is TGTGCCAGCAGCCGCCAAGCCGGGACTAGCGGAAGGAGCTCCTACGAGCAGTACTTC.

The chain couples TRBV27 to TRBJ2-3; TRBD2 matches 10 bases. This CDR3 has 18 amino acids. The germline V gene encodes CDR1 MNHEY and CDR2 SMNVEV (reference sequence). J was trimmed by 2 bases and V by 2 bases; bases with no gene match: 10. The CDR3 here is CASSLPPTSGEYTDTQYF. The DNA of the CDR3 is TGTGCCAGCAGTTTACCACCCACTAGCGGGGAATACACAGATACGCAGTATTTT.

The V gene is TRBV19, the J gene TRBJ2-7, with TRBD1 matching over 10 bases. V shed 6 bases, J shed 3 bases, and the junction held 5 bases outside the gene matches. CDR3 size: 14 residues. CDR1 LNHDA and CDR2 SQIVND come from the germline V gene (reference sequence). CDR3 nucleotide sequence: TGTGCCAGTAGAGAGGGACAGGGGTTCTACGAGCAGTACTTC. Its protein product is CASREGQGFYEQYF. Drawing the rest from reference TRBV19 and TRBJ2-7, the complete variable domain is DGGITQSPKYLFRKEGQNVTLSCEQNLNHDAMYWYRQDPGQGLRLIYYSQIVNDFQKGDIAEGYSVSREKKESFPLTVTSAQKNPTAFYLCASREGQGFYEQYFGPGTRLTVT.

CDR3 sequence reads: CASSPPGQGGYGYTF. As DNA, the CDR3 is TGTGCCAGCAGCCCCCCTGGACAGGGGGGCTATGGCTACACCTTC. The rearrangement uses TRBV6-6 and TRBJ1-2, with 10 bases aligning to TRBD1. The CDR3 consists of 15 residues. The germline CDR1 and CDR2 sequences are MNHNY and SVGAGI (reference sequence). With 6 bases clipped from V and 4 bases from J, the junction kept 8 bases outside the gene matches.

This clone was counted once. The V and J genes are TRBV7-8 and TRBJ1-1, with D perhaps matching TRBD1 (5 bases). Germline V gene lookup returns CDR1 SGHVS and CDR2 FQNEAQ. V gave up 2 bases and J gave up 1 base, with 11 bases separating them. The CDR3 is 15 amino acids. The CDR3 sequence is CASSLIVQGNTEAFF. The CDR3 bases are TGTGCCAGCAGCTTAATAGTGCAGGGGAACACTGAAGCTTTCTTT.

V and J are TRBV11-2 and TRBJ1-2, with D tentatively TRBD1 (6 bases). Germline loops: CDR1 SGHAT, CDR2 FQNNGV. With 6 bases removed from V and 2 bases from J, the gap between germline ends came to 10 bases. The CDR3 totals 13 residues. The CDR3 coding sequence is TGTGCCAGCAGGCTCACAGGGAACTATGGCTACACCTTC. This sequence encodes CASRLTGNYGYTF.

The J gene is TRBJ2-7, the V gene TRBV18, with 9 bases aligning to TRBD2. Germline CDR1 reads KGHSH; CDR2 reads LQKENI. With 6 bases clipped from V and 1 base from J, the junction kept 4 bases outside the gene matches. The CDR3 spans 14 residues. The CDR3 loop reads CASSRSGGSYEQYF. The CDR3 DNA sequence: TGTGCCAGCTCTCGCAGCGGGGGGTCCTACGAGCAGTACTTC.

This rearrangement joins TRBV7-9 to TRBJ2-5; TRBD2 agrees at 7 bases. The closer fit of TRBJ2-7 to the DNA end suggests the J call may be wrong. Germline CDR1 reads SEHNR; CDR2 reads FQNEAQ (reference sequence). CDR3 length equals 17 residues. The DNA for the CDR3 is TGTGCCAGCAGCTTAGATAGGGGTAGAGGGAGGGCCTACGAGCAGTACTTC. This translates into CASSLDRGRGRAYEQYF.

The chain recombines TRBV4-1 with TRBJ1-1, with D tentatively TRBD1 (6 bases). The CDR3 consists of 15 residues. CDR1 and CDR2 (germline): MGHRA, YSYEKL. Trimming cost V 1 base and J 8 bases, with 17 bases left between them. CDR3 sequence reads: CASSQVRGVAEEAFF. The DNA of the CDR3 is TGCGCCAGCAGCCAAGTCAGGGGAGTGGCAGAGGAAGCTTTCTTT.

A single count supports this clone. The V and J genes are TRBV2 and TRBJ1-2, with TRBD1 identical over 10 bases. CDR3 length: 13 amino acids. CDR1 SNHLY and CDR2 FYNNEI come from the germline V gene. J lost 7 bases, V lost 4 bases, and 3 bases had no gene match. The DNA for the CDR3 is TGTGCCAGCAGTGTAGGGACAGGGGCTGGCTACACCTTC. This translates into CASSVGTGAGYTF. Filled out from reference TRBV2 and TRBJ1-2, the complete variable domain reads EPEVTQTPSHQVTQMGQEVILRCVPISNHLYFYWYRQILGQKVEFLVSFYNNEISEKSEIFDDQFSVERPDGSNFTLKIRSTKLEDSAMYFCASSVGTGAGYTFGSGTRLTVV.

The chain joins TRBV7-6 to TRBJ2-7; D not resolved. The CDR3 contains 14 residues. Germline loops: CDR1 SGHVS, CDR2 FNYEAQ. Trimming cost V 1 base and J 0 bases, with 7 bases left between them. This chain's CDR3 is CASSLGLSSYEQYF. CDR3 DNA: TGTGCCAGCAGCTTAGGTCTTAGCTCCTACGAGCAGTACTTC.

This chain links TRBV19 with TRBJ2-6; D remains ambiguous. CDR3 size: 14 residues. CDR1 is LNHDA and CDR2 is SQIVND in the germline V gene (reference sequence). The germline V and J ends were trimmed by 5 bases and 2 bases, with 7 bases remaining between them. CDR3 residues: CASSVFPGANVLTF. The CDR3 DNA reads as TGTGCCAGTAGTGTCTTCCCTGGGGCCAACGTCCTGACTTTC.

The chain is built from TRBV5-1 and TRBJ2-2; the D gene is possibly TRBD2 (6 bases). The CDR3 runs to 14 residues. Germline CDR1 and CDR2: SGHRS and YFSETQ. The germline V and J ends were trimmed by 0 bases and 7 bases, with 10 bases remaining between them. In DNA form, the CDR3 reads TGCGCCAGCAGCTTGGTCGCGGGAAGCGGGGAGCTGTTTTTT. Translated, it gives CASSLVAGSGELFF.

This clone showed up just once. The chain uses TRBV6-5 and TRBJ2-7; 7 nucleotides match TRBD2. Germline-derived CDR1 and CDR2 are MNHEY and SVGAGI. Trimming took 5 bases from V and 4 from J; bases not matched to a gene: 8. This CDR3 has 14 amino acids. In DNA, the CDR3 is TGTGCCAGCAGTGAGAGCGGGATAGCTTACGAGCAGTACTTC. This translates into CASSESGIAYEQYF.

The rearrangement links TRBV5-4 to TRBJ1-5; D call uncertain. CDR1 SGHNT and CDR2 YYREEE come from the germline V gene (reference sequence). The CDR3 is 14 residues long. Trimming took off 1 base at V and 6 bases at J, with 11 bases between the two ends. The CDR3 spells CASSLYGVGQPQHF. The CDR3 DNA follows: TGTGCCAGCAGCTTGTACGGGGTGGGTCAGCCCCAGCATTTT.

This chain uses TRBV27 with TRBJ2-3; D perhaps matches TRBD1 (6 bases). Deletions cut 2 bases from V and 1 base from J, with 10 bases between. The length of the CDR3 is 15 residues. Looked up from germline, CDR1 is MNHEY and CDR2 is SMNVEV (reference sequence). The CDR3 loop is CASSLLRGGTDTQYF. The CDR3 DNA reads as TGTGCCAGCAGTTTACTCAGGGGTGGCACAGATACGCAGTATTTT.

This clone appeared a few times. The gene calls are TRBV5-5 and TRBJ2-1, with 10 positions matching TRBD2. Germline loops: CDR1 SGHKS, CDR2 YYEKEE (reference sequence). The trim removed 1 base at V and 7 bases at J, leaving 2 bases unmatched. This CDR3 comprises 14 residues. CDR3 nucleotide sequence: TGTGCCAGCAGCTTGACTAGCGGGGCGAATGAGCAGTTCTTC. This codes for CASSLTSGANEQFF.

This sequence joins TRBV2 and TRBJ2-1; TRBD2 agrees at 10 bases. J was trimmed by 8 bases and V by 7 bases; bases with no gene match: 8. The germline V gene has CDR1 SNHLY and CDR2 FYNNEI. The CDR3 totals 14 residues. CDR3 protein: CASNPSGRLDEQFF. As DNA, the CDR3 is TGTGCCAGCAATCCTAGCGGGAGATTAGATGAGCAGTTCTTC. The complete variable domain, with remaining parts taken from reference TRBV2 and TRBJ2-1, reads EPEVTQTPSHQVTQMGQEVILRCVPISNHLYFYWYRQILGQKVEFLVSFYNNEISEKSEIFDDQFSVERPDGSNFTLKIRSTKLEDSAMYFCASNPSGRLDEQFFGPGTRLTVL.